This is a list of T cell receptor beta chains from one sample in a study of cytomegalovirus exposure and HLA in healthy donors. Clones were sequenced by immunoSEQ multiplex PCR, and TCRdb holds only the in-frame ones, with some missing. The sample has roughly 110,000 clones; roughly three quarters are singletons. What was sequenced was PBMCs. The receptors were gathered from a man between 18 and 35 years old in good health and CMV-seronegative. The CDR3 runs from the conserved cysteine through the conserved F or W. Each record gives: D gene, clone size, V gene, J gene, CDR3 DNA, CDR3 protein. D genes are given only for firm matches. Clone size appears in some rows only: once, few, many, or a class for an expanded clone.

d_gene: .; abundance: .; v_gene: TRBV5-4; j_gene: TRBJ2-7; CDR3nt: TGTGCCAGCAGCCCGGTGGGGACACCATCCTACGAGCAGTACTTC; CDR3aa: CASSPVGTPSYEQYF
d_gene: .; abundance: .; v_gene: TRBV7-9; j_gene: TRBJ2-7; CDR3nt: TGTGCCAGCACCTACAGCGGCGCCTACGAGCAGTACTTC; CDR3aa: CASTYSGAYEQYF
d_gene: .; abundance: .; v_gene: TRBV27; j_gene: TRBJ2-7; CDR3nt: TGTGCCAGCGGCCTCTTCCTAGGGGGGGCCCTGTACTTC; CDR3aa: CASGLFLGGALYF
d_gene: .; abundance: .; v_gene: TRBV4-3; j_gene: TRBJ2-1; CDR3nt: TGCGCCAGCAGCCAAGGGCCAGGAATTAACAATGAGCAGTTCTTC; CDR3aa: CASSQGPGINNEQFF
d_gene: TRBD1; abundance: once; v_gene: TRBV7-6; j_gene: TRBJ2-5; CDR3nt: TGTGCCAGCAGCCCAGGGGGCGGAGAGACCCAGTACTTC; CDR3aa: CASSPGGGETQYF
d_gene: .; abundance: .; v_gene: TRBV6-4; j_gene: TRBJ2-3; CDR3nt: TGTGCCAGCAGTGACTCGGGACAAACAGATACGCAGTATTTT; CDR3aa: CASSDSGQTDTQYF
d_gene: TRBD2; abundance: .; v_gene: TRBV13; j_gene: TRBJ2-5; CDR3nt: TGTGCCAGCAGAGCCTCGAGCGGGGGGGCGTCAGAGACCCAGTACTTC; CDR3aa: CASRASSGGASETQYF
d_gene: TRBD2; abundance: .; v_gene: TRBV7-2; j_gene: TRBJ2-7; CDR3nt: TGTGCCAGCAGCTTGAGACTAGCGGGTTCCTACGAGCAGTACTTC; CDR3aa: CASSLRLAGSYEQYF
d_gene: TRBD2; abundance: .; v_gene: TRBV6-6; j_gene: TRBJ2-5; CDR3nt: TGTGCCACCGGGGGTTTGGGGGGGTCGTCCCAGTACTTC; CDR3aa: CATGGLGGSSQYF
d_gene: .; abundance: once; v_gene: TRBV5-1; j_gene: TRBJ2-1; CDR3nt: TGCGCCAGCGGGGAGCCCGGTGGGGGGAGCTCCTACAATGAGCAGTTCTTC; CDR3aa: CASGEPGGGSSYNEQFF
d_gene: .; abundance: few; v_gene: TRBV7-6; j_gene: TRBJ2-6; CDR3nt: TGTGCCAGCAGCTTAGGGGCCCGGCCCTCTGGGGCCCACGTCCTGCCTTTC; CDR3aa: CASSLGARPSGAHVLPF
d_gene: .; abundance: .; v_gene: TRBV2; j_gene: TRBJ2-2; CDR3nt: TGTGCCAGCAGTAGTCTAGTTTCCACCGGGGAGCTGTTTTTT; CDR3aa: CASSSLVSTGELFF
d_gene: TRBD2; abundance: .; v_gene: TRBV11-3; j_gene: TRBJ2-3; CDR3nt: TGTGCCAGCAGCTTCGGACTAGCGGGGGGGGAAGATACGCAGTATTTT; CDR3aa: CASSFGLAGGEDTQYF
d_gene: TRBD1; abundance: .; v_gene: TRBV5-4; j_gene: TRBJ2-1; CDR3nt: TGTGCCAGCAGCCTACGGACAGGGGGCTATAGAGATGAGCAGTTCTTC; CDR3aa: CASSLRTGGYRDEQFF
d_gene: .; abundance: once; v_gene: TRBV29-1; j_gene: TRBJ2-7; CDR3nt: TGCAGCGTGGAAACAGGGAAGACTTACGAGCAGTACTTC; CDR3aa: CSVETGKTYEQYF
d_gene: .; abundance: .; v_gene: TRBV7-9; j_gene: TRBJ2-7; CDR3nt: TGTGCCAGCAGTTACGATCCTAGAGCCTACGAGCAGTACTTC; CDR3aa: CASSYDPRAYEQYF